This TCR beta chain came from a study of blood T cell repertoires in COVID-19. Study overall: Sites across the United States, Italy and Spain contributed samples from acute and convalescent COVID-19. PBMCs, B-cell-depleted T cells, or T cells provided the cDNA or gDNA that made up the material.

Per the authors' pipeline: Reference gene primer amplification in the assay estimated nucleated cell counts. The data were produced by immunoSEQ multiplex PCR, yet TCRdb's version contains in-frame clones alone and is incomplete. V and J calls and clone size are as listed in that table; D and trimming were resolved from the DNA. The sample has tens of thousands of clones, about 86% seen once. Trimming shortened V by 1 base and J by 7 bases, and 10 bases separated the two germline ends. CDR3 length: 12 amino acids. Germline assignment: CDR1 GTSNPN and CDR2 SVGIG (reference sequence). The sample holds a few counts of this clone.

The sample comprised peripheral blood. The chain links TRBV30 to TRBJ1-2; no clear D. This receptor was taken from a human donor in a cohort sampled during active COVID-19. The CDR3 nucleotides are TGTGCCTGGAGTGATTGGCCTGTTGGCTACACCTTC. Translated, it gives CAWSDWPVGYTF.